Listed here are 4 T cell receptor beta chains from one sample, sequenced in a study of cytomegalovirus exposure and HLA in healthy donors. The study ran its PCR with 60 Vbeta and 13 Jbeta primers. Some clones are missing from TCRdb's copy, which holds only in-frame ones; the method was immunoSEQ multiplex PCR. Of some 200,000 clones in the sample, roughly a tenth are singletons; the top ten hold 1% to 1.5%. Input material: PBMCs. The receptors derive from a woman younger than 45 in good health and CMV-seropositive.

In its sample, this clone was seen a few times. The chain combines TRBV2 with TRBJ1-1; unclear D gene. Germline V gene lookup returns CDR1 SNHLY and CDR2 FYNNEI. V was shortened by 6 bases and J by 2 bases, with 13 bases between the two germline ends. The CDR3 is 14 residues long. This chain's CDR3 is CASSLQISNTEAFF. The CDR3 nucleotides read TGTGCCAGCAGCCTGCAAATTAGCAACACTGAAGCTTTCTTT.

The chain couples TRBV6-1 to TRBJ2-2; possible D gene TRBD2, 6 bases. The CDR3 contains 18 residues. Germline V CDR1 and CDR2: MNHNS, SASEGT. The V gene lost 4 bases and the J gene lost 4 bases, with 22 bases spanning the gap. CDR3: CASSATLNGGTATGELFF. DNA of the CDR3: TGTGCCAGCAGTGCCACCCTGAACGGCGGGACCGCCACCGGGGAGCTGTTTTTT.

The J gene is TRBJ1-2, the V gene TRBV5-1; 10 nucleotides match TRBD1. The CDR3 has 15 amino acids. The V segment lost 7 bases and the J segment 8 bases; nucleotides outside the gene matches: 14. Looked up from germline, CDR1 is SGHRS and CDR2 is YFSETQ. CDR3 coding DNA: TGCGCCAGCGGACGATCGGGACAGGGGTTAGAGGGCTACACCTTC. Its protein is CASGRSGQGLEGYTF.

This chain uses TRBV7-9 with TRBJ1-1, with D maybe TRBD1 (5 bases). Per the germline V gene, CDR1 is SEHNR and CDR2 is FQNEAQ (reference sequence). The CDR3 is 12 amino acids. Between the trimmed V and J ends, which lost 5 bases and 4 bases, there was a span of 8 bases. The CDR3 coding sequence is TGTGCCAGCAGCCGCGGGACCACTGAAGCTTTCTTT. It yields the protein CASSRGTTEAFF.